Following are 22 T cell receptor beta chains from one sample sequenced in a study of identical twins. TCRdb re-called the 5' RACE reads with MiXCR, one entry per CDR3 protein. The sample lists 1.5 million or so distinct CDR3 sequences; more than 30% were seen once. The sequencing input was cord blood. The receptor source for this set is a newborn girl in good health.

The rearrangement links TRBV20-1 to TRBJ1-6; D remains ambiguous. Germline V gives CDR1 DFQATT, CDR2 SNEGSKA (reference sequence). The CDR3 length is 17 residues. V was cut by 2 bases and J by 6 bases, with 20 bases left in between. CDR3 in amino acids: CSARPTRTTESNSPLHF. The CDR3 DNA is TGCAGTGCTAGACCCACCCGAACTACAGAGTCTAATTCACCCCTCCACTTT.

This sequence joins TRBV29-1 and TRBJ1-2, with D maybe TRBD1 (5 bases). V gave up 7 bases and J gave up 4 bases, with 19 bases separating them. Germline V gene lookup returns CDR1 SQVTM and CDR2 ANQGSEA. The CDR3 consists of 14 residues. The CDR3 here is CSALNGGKGYGYTF. CDR3 coding DNA: TGCAGCGCGTTGAATGGGGGTAAGGGCTATGGCTACACCTTC.

The chain couples TRBV7-2 to TRBJ1-6, with D unresolved. Germline assignment: CDR1 SGHTA and CDR2 FQGNSA. There are 15 residues in the CDR3. V dropped 2 bases and J dropped 7 bases, with 12 bases sitting between them. This CDR3 reads CASSLRGSRNSPLHF. The DNA of the CDR3 is TGTGCCAGCAGCTTACGCGGTAGTAGGAATTCACCCCTCCACTTT.

The V call is TRBV20-1, the J call TRBJ1-2; D gene uncertain. V dropped 3 bases and J dropped 2 bases, with 7 bases sitting between them. Looked up from germline, CDR1 is DFQATT and CDR2 is SNEGSKA (reference sequence). The CDR3 length is 12 residues. DNA of the CDR3: TGCAGTGCTAGTTTACAGAACTATGGCTACACCTTC. The encoded protein is CSASLQNYGYTF.

This chain links TRBV12-3 or TRBV12-4 with TRBJ1-2; D is uncertain. This CDR3 is built from 17 residues. V was pared by 5 bases and J by 7 bases, with 26 bases between. The CDR3 here is CASSTQEPQTEGGGYTF. CDR3 nucleotides: TGTGCCAGCAGTACCCAGGAGCCTCAGACGGAGGGAGGTGGCTACACCTTC.

The count of this clonotype is one. This chain connects TRBV5-1 to TRBJ2-7, with D perhaps TRBD1 (5 bases). The end of the DNA fits TRBJ2-5 better, so the J call may be wrong. From germline, CDR1 is SGHRS and CDR2 YFSETQ. The CDR3 is 13 residues long. The DNA of the CDR3 is TGCGCCAGCAGCGTGTCAGGGTTGGAGACCCAGTACTTC. This encodes CASSVSGLETQYF.

This sequence joins TRBV4-1 and TRBJ2-5; D possibly corresponds to TRBD2 (6 bases). CDR1 and CDR2 (germline): MGHRA, YSYEKL. The CDR3 is made up of 16 amino acids. Trimming shortened V by 3 bases and J by 11 bases, and 25 bases separated the two germline ends. The DNA of the CDR3 is TGCGCCAGCAGCCAGGAGGGTAGCTCCCTCTACAATGAGCAGTACTTC. Its protein is CASSQEGSSLYNEQYF.

This clonotype was observed a few times. The rearrangement joins TRBV4-1 to TRBJ2-3; 8 nucleotides align to TRBD2. Unmatched junction bases numbered 5, after V lost 1 base and J lost 2 bases. Germline lookup yields CDR1 MGHRA and CDR2 YSYEKL. The CDR3 contains 16 residues. The CDR3 DNA follows: TGCGCCAGCAGCCAAGCGGGACTAGGACTCACAGATACGCAGTATTTT. It translates to CASSQAGLGLTDTQYF.

There are many counts of this clonotype. The rearrangement uses TRBV3-1 and TRBJ2-7; the D is unclear. V lost 2 bases and J lost 3, with 11 bases in between. CDR3 size: 14 residues. Germline V lookup: CDR1 LGHDT, CDR2 YNNKEL (reference sequence). The chain's CDR3 is CASSQRAIDYEQYF. CDR3 DNA: TGTGCCAGCAGCCAACGGGCTATTGACTACGAGCAGTACTTC.

This clonotype appeared a single time. This chain uses TRBV29-1 with TRBJ2-3, with a possible D match to TRBD1 (6 bases). The CDR3 extends over 16 amino acids. Trimming removed 6 bases from V and 11 bases from J, with 30 bases in between. The germline CDR1 and CDR2 sequences are SQVTM and ANQGSEA. Written as DNA, the CDR3 is TGCAGCGTGGACGGAACAGGGATGGAAACCAATAATGAGCAGTATTTT. As protein: CSVDGTGMETNNEQYF.

The rearrangement joins TRBV6-2 or TRBV6-3 to TRBJ2-3; 10 positions agree with TRBD2. Germline V gene sequence: CDR1 MNHEY, CDR2 SVGEGT. CDR3 length: 17 amino acids. Trimming removed 2 bases from V and 0 bases from J; junction bases left unmatched: 5. CDR3 DNA: TGTGCCAGCAGTTACGGGAAGACTAGCGGGAGCACAGATACGCAGTATTTT. This codes for CASSYGKTSGSTDTQYF.

The chain couples TRBV11-2 to TRBJ2-3; 9 bases are a match to TRBD2. This CDR3 is built from 19 residues. The junction had 15 bases not matched to a gene; V was cut back by 2 bases and J by 3 bases. Germline V gene sequence: CDR1 SGHAT, CDR2 FQNNGV. CDR3 amino acids: CASSLTLAGELDGTDTQYF. The DNA for the CDR3 is TGTGCCAGCAGCTTAACTTTAGCGGGGGAACTTGATGGGACAGATACGCAGTATTTT.

The chain links TRBV4-2 to TRBJ2-3; 7 bases line up with TRBD1. CDR1 and CDR2 (germline): LGHNA, YNFKEQ. The CDR3 runs to 15 residues. V was pared by 0 bases and J by 3 bases, with 3 bases of the junction left unmatched. The CDR3 is CASSQDQTGTDTQYF. The DNA for the CDR3 is TGTGCCAGCAGCCAAGACCAGACAGGGACAGATACGCAGTATTTT.

The chain couples TRBV20-1 to TRBJ2-1; D is unresolved. The V end lost 6 bases, the J end lost 2 bases, and 11 bases lay between the germline ends. Germline CDR1 is DFQATT and CDR2 is SNEGSKA (reference sequence). CDR3 length: 13 residues. CDR3 DNA: TGCAGTGCGGCTACGCCGACCTACAATGAGCAGTTCTTC. Translation: CSAATPTYNEQFF.

The V gene is TRBV6-7, the J gene TRBJ2-3; 10 positions match TRBD1. TRBV6-7 is an open reading frame, and its role is uncertain. CDR3 length equals 15 residues. V gave up 2 bases and J gave up 5 bases; unmatched junction bases: 4. Here the CDR3 DNA reads TGTGCCAGCAGTTACCAAGGACAGGGGGAAGATACGCAGTATTTT. Amino acid sequence: CASSYQGQGEDTQYF.

CDR3 sequence (DNA): TGTGCCAGTGCTTGGGACATCCGCTCCTACAATGAGCAGTTCTTC. Amino acids: CASAWDIRSYNEQFF. The chain couples TRBV19 to TRBJ2-1; TRBD1 might be the D (6 bases). Germline lookup yields CDR1 LNHDA and CDR2 SQIVND (reference sequence). With 8 bases removed from V and 0 bases from J, the gap between germline ends came to 14 bases. The CDR3 loop spans 15 amino acids.

This clonotype was recorded a few times. The J gene is TRBJ2-1, the V gene TRBV29-1; 8 bases map to TRBD2. In germline, CDR1 is SQVTM, CDR2 ANQGSEA. There are 15 residues in the CDR3. V trimming: 6 bases; J trimming: 4 bases; junction bases outside the gene matches: 11. DNA for the CDR3: TGCAGCGTCTTCACCGGGACTAGGGGTTACAATGAGCAGTTCTTC. Protein product: CSVFTGTRGYNEQFF.

This chain uses TRBV24-1 with TRBJ1-4, with D hard to call. Trimming cost V 6 bases and J 6 bases, with 4 bases left between them. In germline, CDR1 is KGHDR, CDR2 SFDVKD. The CDR3 contains 11 residues. CDR3 residues: CATSWDEKLFF. In DNA form, the CDR3 reads TGTGCCACCAGTTGGGATGAAAAACTGTTTTTT.

The rearrangement joins TRBV11-1 to TRBJ1-1; a possible D gene is TRBD1 (6 bases). Trimming took 4 bases from V and 3 from J, leaving 15 bases between them. There are 15 residues in the CDR3. Germline CDR1 and CDR2: SGHAT and FQDESV (reference sequence). The CDR3 sequence is CASSSQGWGDTEAFF. CDR3 bases: TGTGCCAGCAGCTCACAGGGATGGGGGGACACTGAAGCTTTCTTT.

The chain has TRBV7-9 and TRBJ1-2, with TRBD1 identical over 8 bases. Trimming removed 1 base from V and 5 bases from J; junction bases left unmatched: 6. Germline CDR1 SEHNR, CDR2 FQNEAQ (reference sequence). The CDR3 has 15 residues. The CDR3 sequence: CASSLDRGLLYGYTF. For the CDR3, the DNA is TGTGCCAGCAGCTTAGACAGGGGGTTACTTTATGGCTACACCTTC.

J is TRBJ2-7 and V is TRBV24-1; 7 bases align to TRBD1. V shed 4 bases and J 5 bases; nucleotides not matched to a gene: 7. CDR1 is KGHDR, CDR2 SFDVKD, per germline. This CDR3 spans 14 amino acids. The CDR3 loop reads CATSDPRQGHEQYF. Here the CDR3 DNA reads TGTGCCACCAGTGACCCTAGACAGGGCCACGAGCAGTACTTC.

This clonotype has a handful of counts. The chain is built from TRBV6-2 or TRBV6-3 and TRBJ2-1; 8 bases match TRBD2. The J call may be mistaken, given a closer DNA end match to TRBJ2-7. The CDR3 runs 15 residues. Germline loops: CDR1 MNHEY, CDR2 SVGEGT. CDR3 bases: TGTGCCAGCAGTTACGAGGGACTAGTTTACAATGAGCAGTACTTC. This encodes CASSYEGLVYNEQYF.